This entry lists 4 T cell receptor beta chains sequenced from one sample in a study of OX40 agonist ivuxolimab in advanced cancers. Profiled with immunoSEQ multiplex PCR; TCRdb holds only in-frame clones, not every one. The table has 70,000 to 80,000 clones, approximately 90% seen once. This material consisted of CD4+ or CD8+ T cells sorted from blood, taken in a trial of the OX40 agonist ivuxolimab. Every receptor here comes from an adult with an advanced solid tumor such as melanoma, head and neck, liver or kidney cancer.

The rearrangement joins TRBV5-5 to TRBJ1-2, with a tentative D call TRBD1 (5 bases). The CDR3 is 13 amino acids. V lost 4 bases and J lost 3, with 10 bases in between. The germline V gene has CDR1 SGHKS and CDR2 YYEKEE (reference sequence). The CDR3 DNA reads as TGTGCCAGCAGCATTGACAGTTACTATGGCTACACCTTC. Residues: CASSIDSYYGYTF.

The V gene is TRBV9, the J gene TRBJ2-1; 14 positions match TRBD2. Germline values: CDR1 SGDLS, CDR2 YYNGEE. The V segment lost 2 bases and the J segment 9 bases; nucleotides outside the gene matches: 7. The CDR3 spans 16 residues. Here the CDR3 DNA reads TGTGCCAGCAGCGTGGTCCCGGGACTAGCGGGAGCTGAGCAGTTCTTC. It translates to CASSVVPGLAGAEQFF.

The V and J genes are TRBV5-1 and TRBJ2-5; 9 positions match TRBD1. Looked up from germline, CDR1 is SGHRS and CDR2 is YFSETQ. J gave up 7 bases and V 3 bases, and 7 bases lay outside the gene matches. This CDR3 is 14 amino acids long. CDR3 nucleotides: TGCGCCAGCAGCTCTGGGACAGGGCCGGGGACCCAGTACTTC. This translates into CASSSGTGPGTQYF.

The table lists this clone with a few counts. V is TRBV5-1 and J is TRBJ2-3; tentatively, D is TRBD2 (6 bases). V lost 4 bases to trimming and J lost 8 bases, with 14 bases between them. The CDR3 spans 13 residues. Germline V CDR1 and CDR2: SGHRS, YFSETQ. CDR3 DNA: TGCGCCAGCAGCCTAGACGGGAGAGGTACGCAGTATTTT. It yields the protein CASSLDGRGTQYF. Using reference TRBV5-1 and TRBJ2-3 for the parts outside the CDR3, the full variable domain is KAGVTQTPRYLIKTRGQQVTLSCSPISGHRSVSWYQQTPGQGLQFLFEYFSETQRNKGNFPGRFSGRQFSNSRSEMNVSTLELGDSALYLCASSLDGRGTQYFGPGTRLTVL.